The 8 T cell receptor beta chains listed next were all sequenced from one sample in a study of T-cell reconstitution after alpha-beta-depleted transplantation in children. TCRbeta library construction was performed incorporating unique molecular identifiers. TCRdb used MiXCR to reprocess the PCR reads, holding one entry per CDR3 protein. The sample yields about 490,000 distinct CDR3 sequences, roughly a tenth seen once. The source was PBMCs, collected before TCRalphabeta/CD19-depleted stem cell transplant. These receptors were obtained from a child aged 2 to 15 with inherited bone marrow failure, due to receive a stem cell transplant.

The chain's CDR3 is CASSLAWGGLADYEQYF. The CDR3 coding sequence is TGTGCCAGCAGCTTAGCCTGGGGGGGACTAGCGGACTACGAGCAGTACTTC. The chain is built from TRBV7-9 and TRBJ2-7; 11 bases match TRBD2. The V gene's germline CDR1 is SEHNR and CDR2 FQNEAQ (reference sequence). Unmatched junction bases numbered 7, after V lost 0 bases and J lost 3 bases. The length of the CDR3 is 17 residues.

The table lists this clonotype with many counts. V usage is TRBV7-2 and J usage is TRBJ2-7, with 7 bases lining up with TRBD2. V trimming: 1 base; J trimming: 2 bases; junction bases outside the gene matches: 5. The CDR3 length is 15 residues. CDR1 SGHTA and CDR2 FQGNSA come from the germline V gene. This CDR3 is CASSLDGTNTYEQYF. CDR3 bases: TGTGCCAGCAGCTTAGATGGGACTAACACCTACGAGCAGTACTTC.

The chain combines TRBV5-4 with TRBJ2-3; 10 nucleotides match TRBD1. This CDR3 contains 17 residues. Germline assignment: CDR1 SGHNT and CDR2 YYREEE (reference sequence). The V segment lost 3 bases and the J segment 3 bases; nucleotides outside the gene matches: 10. The CDR3 here is CASSSGPGQGSTDTQYF. The DNA of the CDR3 is TGTGCCAGCAGCTCTGGACCGGGACAGGGGTCGACAGATACGCAGTATTTT.

The rearrangement joins TRBV15 to TRBJ1-2; perhaps TRBD1 as D (6 bases). This CDR3 comprises 14 residues. Germline V gene sequence: CDR1 LNHNV, CDR2 YYDKDF (reference sequence). With 1 base removed from V and 4 bases from J, the gap between germline ends came to 10 bases. Written as DNA, the CDR3 is TGTGCCACCAGCAGAGCCGGGACAACCTATGGCTACACCTTC. Translating it yields CATSRAGTTYGYTF.

In its sample, this clonotype was seen many times. The genes are TRBV27 and TRBJ1-3; D call uncertain. CDR3 length equals 14 residues. Germline V CDR1 and CDR2: MNHEY, SMNVEV (reference sequence). V was pared by 8 bases and J by 0 bases, with 11 bases between. CDR3 in DNA: TGTGCCAGCCGAGGATCCAGCTCTGGAAACACCATATATTTT. Residues: CASRGSSSGNTIYF.

This clonotype came up many times. J is TRBJ2-1 and V is TRBV5-1, with 15 bases fitting TRBD2. This CDR3 spans 18 amino acids. CDR1 and CDR2 from the germline V gene are SGHRS and YFSETQ. The ends lost 4 bases at V and 4 bases at J; junction bases unmatched: 9. The CDR3 sequence is CASSQGLAGGLWYNEQFF. In nucleotides, the CDR3 is TGCGCCAGCAGCCAGGGACTAGCGGGAGGCCTATGGTACAATGAGCAGTTCTTC.

This clonotype has more than one count but fewer than ten. V gene TRBV20-1 combines with J gene TRBJ1-5; D is unresolved. Germline CDR1 is DFQATT and CDR2 is SNEGSKA (reference sequence). The germline V and J ends were trimmed by 2 bases and 5 bases, with 16 bases remaining between them. CDR3 length equals 15 residues. CDR3 region: CSARRTDLWDQPQHF. The CDR3 nucleotides read TGCAGTGCTAGAAGAACTGATTTATGGGATCAGCCCCAGCATTTT.

This clonotype was seen more than once but under ten times. The genes are TRBV18 and TRBJ2-7; the D is unclear. The germline V gene encodes CDR1 KGHSH and CDR2 LQKENI. There are 14 residues in the CDR3. Trimming took off 6 bases at V and 2 bases at J, with 14 bases between the two ends. CDR3 sequence: CASSPGTHAYEQYF. The CDR3 DNA sequence: TGTGCCAGCTCCCCTGGAACCCATGCCTACGAGCAGTACTTC. The full variable domain, rest sourced from reference TRBV18 and TRBJ2-7, is NAGVMQNPRHLVRRRGQEARLRCSPMKGHSHVYWYRQLPEEGLKFMVYLQKENIIDESGMPKERFSAEFPKEGPSILRIQQVVRGDSAAYFCASSPGTHAYEQYFGPGTRLTVT.